This TCR beta chain comes out of a study of PD-1 blockade in classical Hodgkin lymphoma. Study background: With a 2-week interval, patients received intravenous nivolumab at 3 mg/kg.

Each and every patient relapsed after autologous stem cell transplantation, and patients got differing brentuximab vedotin exposure. The sample holds one count of this clone. Assay used: immunoSEQ multiplex PCR; TCRdb lists only in-frame clones, some missing. This sample has 15,000 or so clones, with roughly 80% found just once. With 0 bases removed from V and 5 bases from J, the gap between germline ends came to 13 bases. Germline V gene lookup returns CDR1 ENHRY and CDR2 SYGVKD. The CDR3 runs to 15 residues. This chain links TRBV10-3 with TRBJ2-5; a weak D match, TRBD1 (6 bases). The sample here was peripheral blood mononuclear cells (PBMCs), taken at baseline. This sequence was found in a human donor with classical Hodgkin lymphoma. CDR3 protein: CAISESWEGGETQYF. CDR3 in DNA: TGTGCCATCAGTGAGTCCTGGGAAGGGGGTGAGACCCAGTACTTC.